This T cell receptor beta chain was identified in a study of T cells after yellow fever vaccination (dated by TCRdb to about 2019). Regarding the study in general: The SMART-Seq v4 Ultra Low Input RNA kit was used to prepare libraries from fractions with low cell numbers. To track T-cell clones before and after primary and booster YFV17D yellow fever vaccination, bulk TCR alpha and beta repertoires were sequenced longitudinally. Two healthy male donors made up the cohort, one aged 18 to 29 years and the other aged 30 to 40 years. Blood samples were taken at several timepoints before and after primary and secondary immunization, and bulk PBMC replicates and cell subsets were isolated. What the authors observed across the whole study: A small share of clonotypes was detected in both CD4 and CD8 compartments, with the overlap likely arising from convergent recombination. After the booster, most of the clones that had expanded following primary vaccination were detected again (roughly 97% of CD4 and around 87% of CD8), which suggests that memory was broadly maintained. Compared with the primary T-cell response, the secondary T-cell response was faster but weaker, reaching its peak on day 5 rather than on day 15. Computational filtering was required because FACS-sorted repertoires could contain abundant contaminating clonotypes from the bulk population. Because the study included only a couple of donors, the extent to which the findings can be generalized is limited.

What this sample's treatment or condition label stands for: live attenuated yellow fever vaccine strain. Two biological replicates of bulk PBMCs were collected at each blood-draw timepoint. PBMCs were isolated from peripheral blood using a standard Ficoll-Paque protocol. RNA was extracted with TriZol from bulk PBMCs, CD4 and CD8 fractions, and dextramer-positive and dextramer-negative fractions. Taken from the germline V gene, the CDR1 and CDR2 loops are MNHEY and SVGEGT. V is pruned by 5 bases and J by 4 bases, leaving 14 bases of the junction without a gene match. The CDR3 measures 17 amino acids from cysteine to phenylalanine. The read is trimmed to its CDR3 DNA, 51 bases read in frame from base 1. This clonotype was recorded many times. This clone's antigen is unknown. No much larger clone exists at a distance of one base, and base qualities are not known. This sample was sequenced with an Illumina NovaSeq 6000. TCR cDNA was made using 5'RACE template switching, a step that added a universal primer site and unique molecular identifiers. Priming of cDNA synthesis was performed from both the TCR alpha and TCR beta constant segments. Two PCR steps were used to amplify libraries, with sample barcodes and sequencing adapters being added in the second step. Sequencing of libraries was performed on Illumina HiSeq 2500 (2x100 bp) or NovaSeq (2x150 bp). The original pipeline was this. Demultiplexing of reads and collapsing into UMI consensus sequences were performed with MIGEC, and V(D)J alignment was carried out with MiXCR. Using edgeR on replicate PBMC samples, clonotypes were called vaccine-responding if FDR was below 0.01 and the log2 fold change was above 5 up to day 15. CD4 or CD8 identity was assigned to each bulk clonotype according to whether the clonotype was present at higher abundance in the sequenced CD4 repertoire or the sequenced CD8 repertoire. TCRdb took the public reads, trimmed them with fastp at Q25, ran MiXCR for clone calling and kept in-frame beta chains. Each CDR3 protein gets just one entry, which takes the most common genes and DNA from the rows behind it. These V and J calls originate from TCRdb's pipeline instead of the authors' own analysis. A total of some 300,000 distinct CDR3 sequences appear in this sample, 3.6% of them only once. The leading ten clones occupy 23% of the sample.

The V gene is TRBV6-2 or TRBV6-3 and the J gene is TRBJ2-5, and TRBD1 matches 9 of the central bases. The sequence was collected from a young man who received the YFV17D yellow fever vaccine. This material consisted of PBMCs, taken on the day of the yellow fever booster vaccination. In nucleotide form, the sequence is TGTGCCAGCAGTCCTGGGACAGGGATAGACGTGCCAGAGACCCAGTACTTC. Translated, it reads CASSPGTGIDVPETQYF.